One sample yielded the 27 T cell receptor beta chains listed below, sequenced in a study of blood T cell repertoires in COVID-19. Measured with immunoSEQ multiplex PCR; TCRdb has only the in-frame clones, and not every one. The table has fewer than 150,000 clones, approximately 91% seen once; the top ten hold 8% to 9%. Sample: peripheral blood. The receptors were gathered from a woman between 65 and 79 years old who had recovered from COVID-19.

This chain connects TRBV11-2 to TRBJ2-5; 8 positions match TRBD1. Trimming removed 7 bases from V and 5 bases from J; junction bases left unmatched: 9. Germline V gene data show CDR1 as SGHAT and CDR2 as FQNNGV. The CDR3 loop spans 14 amino acids. The CDR3 loop is CASTEQGVGETQYF. The CDR3 nucleotides read TGTGCCAGCACCGAACAGGGGGTTGGGGAGACCCAGTACTTC. The variable domain in full, with the rest retrieved from reference TRBV11-2 and TRBJ2-5, is EAGVAQSPRYKIIEKRQSVAFWCNPISGHATLYWYQQILGQGPKLLIQFQNNGVVDDSQLPKDRFSAERLKGVDSTLKIQPAKLEDSAVYLCASTEQGVGETQYFGPGTRLLVL.

The chain joins TRBV6-6 to TRBJ2-5; possibly TRBD2 for D (6 bases). From germline, CDR1 is MNHNY and CDR2 SVGAGI (reference sequence). The CDR3 loop spans 13 amino acids. With 8 bases removed from V and 6 bases from J, the gap between germline ends came to 16 bases. In nucleotides, the CDR3 is TGTGCCAGCGGCGGGGTTGCGATGCAGACCCAGTACTTC. Its translation: CASGGVAMQTQYF.

The rearrangement uses TRBV5-4 and TRBJ2-3; 13 bases map to TRBD2. Germline V gives CDR1 SGHNT, CDR2 YYREEE (reference sequence). V shed 0 bases and J 2 bases; nucleotides not matched to a gene: 3. The CDR3 consists of 17 residues. CDR3 DNA sequence: TGTGCCAGCAGCTTGGGGGGACTAGCGGGGCTCACAGATACGCAGTATTTT. This encodes CASSLGGLAGLTDTQYF.

The chain links TRBV11-1 to TRBJ1-2, with 8 nucleotides matching TRBD1. The CDR3 consists of 14 residues. The V gene's germline CDR1 is SGHAT and CDR2 FQDESV (reference sequence). V shed 5 bases and J 5 bases; nucleotides not matched to a gene: 7. CDR3 protein: CASSLRTGSYGYTF. Here the CDR3 DNA reads TGTGCCAGCAGCCTGAGGACAGGGAGTTATGGCTACACCTTC.

This sequence joins TRBV7-9 and TRBJ2-2, with D hard to call. The CDR3 loop spans 10 amino acids. Germline-derived CDR1 and CDR2 are SEHNR and FQNEAQ (reference sequence). The V end lost 9 bases, the J end lost 6 bases, and 5 bases lay between the germline ends. The CDR3 loop reads CASRAGELFF. Here the CDR3 DNA reads TGTGCCAGTCGGGCCGGGGAGCTGTTTTTT.

The chain uses TRBV5-1 and TRBJ1-1; unclear D gene. The CDR3 spans 16 residues. V lost 4 bases, J lost 1 base, and 17 bases lay in between. Per the germline V gene, CDR1 is SGHRS and CDR2 is YFSETQ. The CDR3: CASSPDPQAGNTEAFF. The CDR3 DNA reads TGCGCCAGCAGCCCCGACCCCCAAGCAGGGAACACTGAAGCTTTCTTT.

The chain joins TRBV12-2 to TRBJ2-7; the D segment call TRBD2 is taken from the table without a DNA check. TRBV12-2 corresponds to a pseudogene. CDR3 length: 19 amino acids. CDR3 residues: CASRFRLAGGLSPSYEQYF. CDR3 DNA: TGTGCAAGTCGCTTCCGACTAGCGGGGGGGTTGAGTCCCTCCTACGAGCAGTACTTC.

This chain uses TRBV30 with TRBJ2-3; D is unclear. Germline V CDR1 and CDR2: GTSNPN, SVGIG (reference sequence). V was shortened by 0 bases and J by 4 bases, with 11 bases between the two germline ends. The CDR3 runs to 14 residues. Here the CDR3 DNA reads TGTGCCTGGAGTGTAGCGCGCGGAGCAGATACGCAGTATTTT. It is translated as CAWSVARGADTQYF. The full variable domain, completed using reference TRBV30 and TRBJ2-3, is SQTIHQWPATLVQPVGSPLSLECTVEGTSNPNLYWYRQAAGRGLQLLFYSVGIGQISSEVPQNLSASRPQDRQFILSSKKLLLSDSGFYLCAWSVARGADTQYFGPGTRLTVL.

J is TRBJ2-2 and V is TRBV5-4, with TRBD2 identical over 8 bases. The CDR3 sequence is 16 residues long. From germline, CDR1 is SGHNT and CDR2 YYREEE (reference sequence). The ends lost 4 bases at V and 4 bases at J; junction bases unmatched: 9. The CDR3 coding sequence is TGTGCCAGCAGCCCAAAACTAGCGGCCCGCACCGGGGAGCTGTTTTTT. This translates into CASSPKLAARTGELFF. Full variable domain (outside the CDR3, taken from reference TRBV5-4 and TRBJ2-2): ETGVTQSPTHLIKTRGQQVTLRCSSQSGHNTVSWYQQALGQGPQFIFQYYREEENGRGNFPPRFSGLQFPNYSSELNVNALELDDSALYLCASSPKLAARTGELFFGEGSRLTVL.

The chain employs TRBV27 and TRBJ2-1; 7 positions match TRBD1. CDR1 is MNHEY and CDR2 is SMNVEV in the germline V gene (reference sequence). CDR3 length equals 14 residues. J was trimmed by 3 bases and V by 8 bases; bases with no gene match: 7. The CDR3 sequence is CASQLQGNYNEQFF. In DNA form, the CDR3 reads TGTGCCAGCCAGTTACAGGGGAACTACAATGAGCAGTTCTTC.

V is TRBV4-1 and J is TRBJ2-3; 8 bases are shared with TRBD1. Trimming removed 1 base from V and 4 bases from J; junction bases left unmatched: 1. The CDR3 is made up of 14 amino acids. Germline CDR1 and CDR2: MGHRA and YSYEKL. Here the CDR3 reads CASSQVDRADTQYF. CDR3 DNA sequence: TGCGCCAGCAGCCAAGTGGACAGGGCAGATACGCAGTATTTT.

The chain has TRBV27 and TRBJ2-3; D is possibly TRBD1 (6 bases). Germline CDR1 is MNHEY and CDR2 is SMNVEV (reference sequence). Between the trimmed V and J ends, which lost 0 bases and 2 bases, there was a span of 12 bases. The CDR3 is 16 residues long. The DNA for the CDR3 is TGTGCCAGCAGTTTATCGGACCCAGGGGTCACAGATACGCAGTATTTT. This encodes CASSLSDPGVTDTQYF.

The chain joins TRBV6-5 to TRBJ2-1, with TRBD2 matching 7 bases. The CDR3 runs to 14 residues. Unmatched junction bases numbered 5, after V lost 5 bases and J lost 4 bases. Germline values: CDR1 MNHEY, CDR2 SVGAGI. This CDR3 is CASSPGLHYNEQFF. Here the CDR3 DNA reads TGTGCCAGCAGTCCGGGACTACATTACAATGAGCAGTTCTTC.

V and J are TRBV3-1 (or the pseudogene TRBV3-2) and TRBJ2-6; D not certain. Germline CDR1 is LGHDT and CDR2 is YNNKEL (reference sequence). The CDR3 runs to 21 residues. V dropped 0 bases and J dropped 0 bases, with 21 bases sitting between them. CDR3 in amino acids: CASSQDPTRPGPLSGANVLTF. CDR3 coding DNA: TGTGCCAGCAGCCAAGATCCCACCAGGCCTGGGCCTCTCTCTGGGGCCAACGTCCTGACTTTC.

The gene calls are TRBV30 and TRBJ2-1, with no clear D. Trimming stripped 4 bases from V and 2 bases from J, with 3 bases between. The CDR3 consists of 11 residues. CDR1 and CDR2 (germline): GTSNPN, SVGIG (reference sequence). As DNA, the CDR3 is TGTGCCTGGACCGCCTACAATGAGCAGTTCTTC. Protein: CAWTAYNEQFF. Full variable domain (missing parts from reference TRBV30 and TRBJ2-1): SQTIHQWPATLVQPVGSPLSLECTVEGTSNPNLYWYRQAAGRGLQLLFYSVGIGQISSEVPQNLSASRPQDRQFILSSKKLLLSDSGFYLCAWTAYNEQFFGPGTRLTVL.

The table lists this clone with a count of one. The V gene is TRBV28, the J gene TRBJ1-2, with TRBD1 matching over 8 bases. Trimming removed 6 bases from V and 7 bases from J; junction bases left unmatched: 7. This CDR3 has 13 amino acids. The V gene's germline CDR1 is MDHEN and CDR2 SYDVKM. CDR3: CASSPGQGGGYTF. The CDR3 DNA reads as TGTGCCAGCAGCCCCGGACAGGGTGGTGGCTACACCTTC.

This chain links TRBV3-1 (or the pseudogene TRBV3-2) with TRBJ1-6; maybe TRBD1 (5 bases). CDR1 and CDR2 from the germline V gene are LGHDT and YNNKEL (reference sequence). This CDR3 is built from 16 residues. V shed 4 bases and J shed 7 bases, with 17 bases lying between them. The CDR3 nucleotides read TGTGCCAGCAGCCGGGCGTCTCAGGGAGGCAATTCACCCCTCCACTTT. This sequence encodes CASSRASQGGNSPLHF.

The chain links TRBV5-1 to TRBJ1-1, with 7 bases fitting TRBD1. The ends lost 0 bases at V and 4 bases at J; junction bases unmatched: 6. The CDR3 runs 15 residues. In germline, CDR1 is SGHRS, CDR2 YFSETQ. The CDR3 protein is CASSLGTQGSTEAFF. CDR3 sequence (DNA): TGCGCCAGCAGCTTGGGAACACAGGGGAGCACTGAAGCTTTCTTT.

The gene calls are TRBV28 and TRBJ1-5, with a weak D call TRBD1 (6 bases). The V gene lost 6 bases and the J gene lost 6 bases, with 15 bases spanning the gap. The germline V gene encodes CDR1 MDHEN and CDR2 SYDVKM. The CDR3 spans 14 residues. Here the CDR3 DNA reads TGTGCCAGCAGACAGGGTACCTTCCCTCAGCCCCAGCATTTT. Protein sequence: CASRQGTFPQPQHF.

V usage is TRBV6-5 and J usage is TRBJ2-5, with TRBD2 matching over 8 bases. Germline V gene sequence: CDR1 MNHEY, CDR2 SVGAGI. Losses at the gene ends were 7 bases for V and 4 bases for J; bases not matched to a gene: 8. The CDR3 is 14 residues long. The CDR3 region has the DNA TGTGCCAGCAAACAGATGGCGGGAGGAGAGACCCAGTACTTC. Translation: CASKQMAGGETQYF.

The J gene is TRBJ2-3, the V gene TRBV15; 7 bases are shared with TRBD2. J was trimmed by 10 bases and V by 5 bases; bases with no gene match: 9. This CDR3 is built from 13 residues. Per germline, CDR1 LNHNV and CDR2 YYDKDF (reference sequence). The CDR3 here is CATSPRTSQAQYF. The CDR3 DNA follows: TGTGCCACCAGCCCTAGGACTAGTCAAGCGCAGTATTTT.

This clone appeared a single time. This chain connects TRBV28 to TRBJ1-1, with TRBD1 matching over 7 bases. The CDR3 is 15 amino acids. Germline loops: CDR1 MDHEN, CDR2 SYDVKM. The ends lost 3 bases at V and 1 base at J; junction bases unmatched: 5. Written as DNA, the CDR3 is TGTGCCAGCAGTTTTCCAGGGGGAAGGAACACTGAAGCTTTCTTT. It translates to CASSFPGGRNTEAFF. Looking up the rest from reference TRBV28 and TRBJ1-1 gives the full variable domain: DVKVTQSSRYLVKRTGEKVFLECVQDMDHENMFWYRQDPGLGLRLIYFSYDVKMKEKGDIPEGYSVSREKKERFSLILESASTNQTSMYLCASSFPGGRNTEAFFGQGTRLTVV.

The genes are TRBV29-1 and TRBJ2-7; weak D call: TRBD1 (6 bases). Germline-derived CDR1 and CDR2 are SQVTM and ANQGSEA. This CDR3 is built from 15 residues. The V and J ends lost 7 bases and 0 bases respectively, with 19 bases between them. CDR3: CSALKLQGISYEQYF. CDR3 bases: TGCAGCGCCCTGAAATTACAGGGAATCTCCTACGAGCAGTACTTC.

This chain uses TRBV14 with TRBJ2-2; no definite D call. Germline V gives CDR1 SGHDN, CDR2 FVKESK. There are 13 residues in the CDR3. The V end was cut by 4 bases, the J end by 8 bases, with 11 bases between. CDR3 residues: CASSPILSGELFF. In nucleotides, the CDR3 is TGTGCCAGCAGCCCGATACTGAGTGGGGAGCTGTTTTTT.

This chain uses TRBV28 with TRBJ2-1, with TRBD1 matching over 7 bases. V lost 7 bases, J lost 3 bases, and 12 bases stayed unmatched. There are 16 residues in the CDR3. Germline assignment: CDR1 MDHEN and CDR2 SYDVKM. The CDR3: CASISRGPFFYNEQFF. CDR3 in DNA: TGTGCCAGCATTTCGAGGGGGCCCTTTTTCTACAATGAGCAGTTCTTC.

The V gene is TRBV14, the J gene TRBJ2-3, with 9 bases matching TRBD2. This CDR3 is 15 amino acids long. V shed 4 bases and J 4 bases; nucleotides not matched to a gene: 6. Germline V gene lookup returns CDR1 SGHDN and CDR2 FVKESK. Here the CDR3 reads CASSRSGSFADTQYF. CDR3 in DNA: TGTGCCAGCAGCCGTAGCGGGAGCTTCGCAGATACGCAGTATTTT. The full variable domain, with the rest looked up from reference TRBV14 and TRBJ2-3, is EAGVTQFPSHSVIEKGQTVTLRCDPISGHDNLYWYRRVMGKEIKFLLHFVKESKQDESGMPNNRFLAERTGGTYSTLKVQPAELEDSGVYFCASSRSGSFADTQYFGPGTRLTVL.

The genes are TRBV10-3 and TRBJ1-4, with TRBD1 identical over 8 bases. The CDR3 consists of 15 residues. The J segment lost 4 bases and the V segment lost 10 bases, leaving 11 bases of the junction unmatched. CDR1 is ENHRY, CDR2 SYGVKD, per germline. CDR3 coding DNA: TGTGCCACCCGGACAGGGAGAGGGCTTAATGAAAAACTGTTTTTT. Translation gives CATRTGRGLNEKLFF.